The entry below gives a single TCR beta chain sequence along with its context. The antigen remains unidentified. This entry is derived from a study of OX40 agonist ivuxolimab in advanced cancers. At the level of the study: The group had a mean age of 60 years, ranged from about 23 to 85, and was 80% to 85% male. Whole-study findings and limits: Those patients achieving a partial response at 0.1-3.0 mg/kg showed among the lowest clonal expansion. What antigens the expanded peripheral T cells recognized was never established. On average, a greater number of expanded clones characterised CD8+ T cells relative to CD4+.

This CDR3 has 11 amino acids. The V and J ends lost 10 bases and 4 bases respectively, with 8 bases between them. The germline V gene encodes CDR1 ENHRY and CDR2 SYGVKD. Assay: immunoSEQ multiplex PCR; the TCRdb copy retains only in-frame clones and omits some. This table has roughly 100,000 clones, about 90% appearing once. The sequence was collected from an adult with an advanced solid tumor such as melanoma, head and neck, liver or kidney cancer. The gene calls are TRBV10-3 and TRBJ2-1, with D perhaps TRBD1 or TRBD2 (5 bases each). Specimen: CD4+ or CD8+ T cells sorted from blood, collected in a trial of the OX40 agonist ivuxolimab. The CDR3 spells CATGAYNEQFF. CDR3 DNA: TGTGCCACCGGGGCTTACAATGAGCAGTTCTTC.